The clone carrying this T cell receptor (beta chain) is a singleton in its sample. As yet, its antigen is unknown. A much larger clone is a single base away; this may be a read error. This specimen includes other DNA sequences encoding the same CDR3. This specimen belongs to a study of shared clonotypes between healthy human individuals. The table came from immunoSEQ multiplex PCR; TCRdb's copy has only in-frame clones and leaves some out. The sample lists 800,000 to 1,200,000 clones; around 82% were seen once. General study findings and limits: It was the non-shared clonotypes that had lower generation probabilities than clonotypes shared by all four donors. Clonotypes that were shared across a few donors made up roughly 5.2% of naive CD4 clonotypes.

The CDR3 loop spans 15 amino acids. V lost 4 bases to trimming and J lost 5 bases, with 17 bases between them. Per germline, CDR1 KGHSH and CDR2 LQKENI. Sequencing was done on a sample of memory CD4+ T cells from PBMCs. Subset given: CD45RA-negative fraction. The chain employs TRBV18 and TRBJ1-1, with D perhaps matching TRBD1 (6 bases). This receptor was taken from a young man in good health. Some clones in this sample may be carry-over from other donors' samples. CDR3 region: CASSREVGGATEAFF. The DNA of the CDR3 is TGTGCCAGCTCACGGGAGGTAGGGGGGGCTACTGAAGCTTTCTTT. Combining the CDR3 with reference TRBV18 and TRBJ1-1 gives the whole variable domain NAGVMQNPRHLVRRRGQEARLRCSPMKGHSHVYWYRQLPEEGLKFMVYLQKENIIDESGMPKERFSAEFPKEGPSILRIQQVVRGDSAAYFCASSREVGGATEAFFGQGTRLTVV.